The clone carrying this T cell receptor (beta chain) was counted a single time. The antigen is not known. The entry originates in a study of shared clonotypes between healthy human individuals. The method was immunoSEQ multiplex PCR; TCRdb's version includes in-frame clones alone and lacks a portion of them. The sample yields just over 2,000,000 clones, around 96% seen once. CD45RO-negative, CCR7-selected cells formed the naive CD8 fraction, which excluded terminally differentiated effector memory CD45RA+ cells. Donors comprised only Caucasian adults living in Nashville, Tennessee. General observations from the study: The researchers took only blood, and tissue repertoires probably look different.

The CDR3 is 13 amino acids. Trimming left V 5 bases short and J 1 base short, with 8 bases between. Germline CDR1 is MNHEY and CDR2 is SMNVEV (reference sequence). The TCR originated in a man aged 18 to 35 in good health. This chain links TRBV27 with TRBJ1-1; D is unresolved. The source material was naive CD8+ T cells sorted from blood. CDR3 nucleotide sequence: TGTGCCAGCAGTATGACGGCGAACACTGAAGCTTTCTTT. The encoded protein is CASSMTANTEAFF.